The 29 T cell receptor beta chains given below trace back to one sample, sequenced in a study of OX40 agonist ivuxolimab in advanced cancers. Assay used: immunoSEQ multiplex PCR; TCRdb lists only in-frame clones, some missing. The profile shows 55,000 or so clones, 87% of them singletons. The specimen was CD4+ or CD8+ T cells sorted from blood, collected in a trial of the OX40 agonist ivuxolimab. The receptor source for this set is an adult with an advanced solid tumor such as melanoma, head and neck, liver or kidney cancer.

The V call is TRBV28, the J call TRBJ1-6, with 8 bases fitting TRBD1. The J segment lost 7 bases and the V segment lost 7 bases, leaving 6 bases of the junction unmatched. This CDR3 region has 14 residues. From germline, CDR1 is MDHEN and CDR2 SYDVKM. CDR3 residues: CASITGGGNSPLHF. CDR3 sequence (DNA): TGTGCCAGCATCACAGGGGGGGGCAATTCACCCCTCCACTTT.

The chain joins TRBV21-1 to TRBJ2-2; TRBD2, the table's D call, lacks a check against the DNA. TRBV21-1 is marked as a pseudogene. The CDR3 runs to 17 residues. The CDR3 DNA follows: TGTGCCTCAGCAGCTACATTAGCGGGAGCGAACACCGGGGAGCTGTTTTTT. Its protein product is CASAATLAGANTGELFF.

The chain carries TRBV5-1 and TRBJ1-4, with D possibly being TRBD1 (6 bases). This CDR3 has 14 amino acids. CDR1 and CDR2 from the germline V gene are SGHRS and YFSETQ. With 2 bases removed from V and 4 bases from J, the gap between germline ends came to 9 bases. CDR3 sequence reads: CASSFRDNNEKLFF. The CDR3 region has the DNA TGCGCCAGCAGCTTCCGGGACAATAATGAAAAACTGTTTTTT.

The chain has TRBV9 and TRBJ2-7, with 7 bases that match TRBD1. Germline CDR1 is SGDLS and CDR2 is YYNGEE. CDR3 length equals 16 residues. J gave up 7 bases and V 3 bases, and 16 bases lay outside the gene matches. CDR3 sequence: CASSAYEGTDRWEQYF. In DNA form, the CDR3 reads TGTGCCAGCAGCGCCTATGAGGGGACAGATCGTTGGGAGCAGTACTTC. Looking up the rest from reference TRBV9 and TRBJ2-7 gives the full variable domain: DSGVTQTPKHLITATGQRVTLRCSPRSGDLSVYWYQQSLDQGLQFLIQYYNGEERAKGNILERFSAQQFPDLHSELNLSSLELGDSALYFCASSAYEGTDRWEQYFGPGTRLTVT.

This chain uses TRBV4-1 with TRBJ1-5; D is possibly TRBD1 (6 bases). Germline loops: CDR1 MGHRA, CDR2 YSYEKL. This CDR3 has 12 amino acids. V shed 1 base and J shed 13 bases, with 11 bases lying between them. CDR3 nucleotides: TGCGCCAGCAGCCAAGCCGGGCAGGGGCAGCATTTT. Its protein product is CASSQAGQGQHF.

V is TRBV5-6 and J is TRBJ2-7, with 7 bases aligning to TRBD1. This CDR3 has 15 residues. V lost 4 bases to trimming and J lost 4 bases; unmatched junction nucleotides: 11. Germline loops: CDR1 SGHDT, CDR2 YYEEEE. CDR3 region: CASSTGSYRGYEQYF. The CDR3 DNA reads TGTGCCAGCAGCACGGGGAGCTACAGGGGTTACGAGCAGTACTTC.

This chain connects TRBV2 to TRBJ1-6, with D unresolved. V lost 6 bases and J 6 bases, leaving 12 bases between the germline ends. Per the germline V gene, CDR1 is SNHLY and CDR2 is FYNNEI. CDR3 length: 14 amino acids. CDR3 in DNA: TGTGCCAGCAGATGGGCAGGCACTAATTCACCCCTCCACTTT. Translation: CASRWAGTNSPLHF.

Regarding this clone: An end of the junction does not agree with germline; a read error may underlie this. The chain joins TRBV7-7 to TRBJ2-3; D is possibly TRBD1 (6 bases). The CDR3 sequence is 14 residues long. CDR1 is SSHAT, CDR2 FNYEAQ, per germline (reference sequence). The CDR3 DNA is TGTGCTAGCAGCTTGGGGGCTGGGGCAGATACGCAGTATTTT. Its protein product is CASSLGAGADTQYF. Variable domain in full (rest from reference TRBV7-7 and TRBJ2-3): GAGVSQSPRYKVTKRGQDVTLRCDPISSHATLYWYQQALGQGPEFLTYFNYEAQPDKSGLPSDRFSAERPEGSISTLTIQRTEQRDSAMYRCASSLGAGADTQYFGPGTRLTVL.

The chain has TRBV18 and TRBJ2-1, with D unclear. The CDR3 sequence is 14 residues long. The germline CDR1 and CDR2 sequences are KGHSH and LQKENI. V lost 3 bases to trimming and J lost 3 bases, with 9 bases between them. CDR3 sequence reads: CASSPSDGYNEQFF. Here the CDR3 DNA reads TGTGCCAGCTCACCTTCCGACGGCTACAATGAGCAGTTCTTC.

This chain joins TRBV19 and TRBJ2-7, with 10 bases lining up with TRBD1. This CDR3 is 15 amino acids long. Unmatched junction bases numbered 10, after V lost 5 bases and J lost 6 bases. The germline gives CDR1 LNHDA, CDR2 SQIVND (reference sequence). The CDR3 DNA follows: TGTGCCAGTAGTCCCCAAGACGGGACAGGGGTCGAGCAGTACTTC. Translation gives CASSPQDGTGVEQYF.

This chain links TRBV7-3 with TRBJ2-1, with 10 nucleotides matching TRBD2. The CDR3 spans 16 residues. Germline V lookup: CDR1 SGHTA, CDR2 FQGTGA. The J segment lost 2 bases and the V segment lost 5 bases, leaving 6 bases of the junction unmatched. The CDR3 is CASSPGAGGPYNEQFF. The CDR3 DNA follows: TGTGCCAGCAGCCCAGGAGCGGGAGGGCCCTACAATGAGCAGTTCTTC.

The chain joins TRBV14 to TRBJ2-1, with no clear D. The CDR3 covers 17 residues. Germline CDR1 and CDR2: SGHDN and FVKESK. Deletions cut 4 bases from V and 0 bases from J, with 16 bases between. CDR3: CASSLLGASSSYNEQFF. CDR3 DNA sequence: TGTGCCAGCAGCCTCCTTGGAGCCTCCAGCTCCTACAATGAGCAGTTCTTC.

The rearrangement uses TRBV10-1 and TRBJ2-7, with TRBD1 as a possible D gene (6 bases). Germline loops: CDR1 WNHNN, CDR2 SYGVQD (reference sequence). This CDR3 has 13 residues. V shed 3 bases and J shed 6 bases, with 12 bases lying between them. This CDR3 reads CASSDILGGEQYF. For the CDR3, the DNA is TGCGCCAGCAGTGATATCTTAGGGGGCGAGCAGTACTTC.

The chain uses TRBV2 and TRBJ1-1; D is possibly TRBD1 (5 bases). Looked up from germline, CDR1 is SNHLY and CDR2 is FYNNEI. Trimming pared 7 bases from V and 4 bases from J, leaving 16 bases between. This CDR3 region has 14 residues. The CDR3 nucleotides read TGTGCCAGCACCAGAACCGGGACGAGCACTGAAGCTTTCTTT. Translated: CASTRTGTSTEAFF. Full variable domain (outside the CDR3, taken from reference TRBV2 and TRBJ1-1): EPEVTQTPSHQVTQMGQEVILRCVPISNHLYFYWYRQILGQKVEFLVSFYNNEISEKSEIFDDQFSVERPDGSNFTLKIRSTKLEDSAMYFCASTRTGTSTEAFFGQGTRLTVV.

The J gene is TRBJ2-7, the V gene TRBV7-9, with D possibly being TRBD2 (6 bases). The ends were cut back, 3 bases at V and 3 bases at J, with 15 bases in the middle. Germline V CDR1 and CDR2: SEHNR, FQNEAQ (reference sequence). The CDR3 spans 15 residues. CDR3 sequence: CASSFSRDFFYEQYF. CDR3 nucleotide sequence: TGTGCCAGCAGCTTCTCCCGGGACTTCTTCTACGAGCAGTACTTC.

V and J are TRBV10-1 and TRBJ2-2, with D perhaps being TRBD1 or TRBD2 (5 bases each). This CDR3 has 15 amino acids. CDR1 WNHNN and CDR2 SYGVQD come from the germline V gene (reference sequence). Trimming shortened V by 0 bases and J by 4 bases, and 9 bases separated the two germline ends. CDR3 sequence reads: CASSESGTVTGELFF. Here the CDR3 DNA reads TGCGCCAGCAGTGAGTCGGGGACGGTCACCGGGGAGCTGTTTTTT.

The chain joins TRBV28 to TRBJ1-4; 8 nucleotides agree with TRBD1. J was trimmed by 7 bases and V by 7 bases; bases with no gene match: 11. There are 15 residues in the CDR3. Germline CDR1 reads MDHEN; CDR2 reads SYDVKM. The CDR3 DNA sequence: TGTGCCAGCACCTTAGGGACAGGAATTGGTGAAAAACTGTTTTTT. Translated, it gives CASTLGTGIGEKLFF.

The rearrangement joins TRBV28 to TRBJ1-1; weak D call: TRBD1 (5 bases). Germline CDR1 MDHEN, CDR2 SYDVKM. This CDR3 is 12 amino acids long. V shed 6 bases and J shed 4 bases, with 9 bases lying between them. The CDR3 DNA reads TGTGCCAGCAGCAGGGTGGCCACTGAAGCTTTCTTT. Its translation is CASSRVATEAFF.

The J gene is TRBJ2-7, the V gene TRBV6-5, with 8 bases fitting TRBD1. With 10 bases clipped from V and 3 bases from J, the junction kept 11 bases outside the gene matches. Germline V gives CDR1 MNHEY, CDR2 SVGAGI. The CDR3 consists of 14 residues. The CDR3 nucleotides are TGTGCCATCACTGAGGACAGGGACGTCTACGAGCAGTACTTC. Its translation is CAITEDRDVYEQYF.

The CDR3 sequence is CASNRIPGELYGYTF. As DNA, the CDR3 is TGTGCCAGCAATCGAATCCCGGGAGAGCTCTATGGCTACACCTTC. V usage is TRBV6-1 and J usage is TRBJ1-2; D not certain. The CDR3 runs 15 residues. Trimming removed 7 bases from V and 4 bases from J, with 19 bases in between. Germline-derived CDR1 and CDR2 are MNHNS and SASEGT.

The chain uses TRBV5-4 and TRBJ1-4, with TRBD1 matching over 8 bases. CDR3 length: 14 amino acids. Germline values: CDR1 SGHNT, CDR2 YYREEE (reference sequence). With 3 bases clipped from V and 6 bases from J, the junction kept 4 bases outside the gene matches. CDR3 amino acids: CASSSPGQDEKLFF. The CDR3 DNA reads TGTGCCAGCAGCTCACCGGGACAGGATGAAAAACTGTTTTTT.

This chain connects TRBV6-6 to TRBJ1-5; the match to TRBD1 covers 7 bases. Germline CDR1 reads MNHNY; CDR2 reads SVGAGI (reference sequence). After removal of 4 bases from V and 3 bases from J, the junction contained 6 bases not matched to a gene. The CDR3 runs 15 residues. The chain's CDR3 is CASSSGTVLNQPQHF. In DNA form, the CDR3 reads TGTGCCAGCAGTTCCGGGACAGTCCTCAATCAGCCCCAGCATTTT.

This sequence joins TRBV27 and TRBJ2-3, with D possibly TRBD2 on 5 matching bases. Germline V lookup: CDR1 MNHEY, CDR2 SMNVEV (reference sequence). CDR3 length equals 13 residues. V lost 6 bases and J lost 0, with 7 bases in between. CDR3 nucleotide sequence: TGTGCCAGCAGGGACTCTAGCACAGATACGCAGTATTTT. It is translated as CASRDSSTDTQYF.

The CDR3 loop is CASSTADRDEQYF. CDR3 DNA sequence: TGTGCCAGCAGCACCGCGGACAGGGACGAGCAGTACTTC. V gene TRBV5-4 combines with J gene TRBJ2-7; the match to TRBD1 covers 8 bases. Trimming took 4 bases from V and 5 from J; bases not matched to a gene: 5. In germline, CDR1 is SGHNT, CDR2 YYREEE (reference sequence). The CDR3 covers 13 residues.

By share of the sample, this clone is medium-sized. This chain uses TRBV25-1 with TRBJ1-5, with D unresolved. CDR1 and CDR2 (germline): MGHDK, SYGVNS. V was cut by 4 bases and J by 4 bases, with 5 bases left in between. This CDR3 contains 12 residues. The CDR3 loop reads CASSAGNQPQHF. The CDR3 region has the DNA TGTGCCAGCAGTGCCGGGAATCAGCCCCAGCATTTT.

This chain uses TRBV5-4 with TRBJ2-3; D ambiguous. This CDR3 contains 13 residues. The germline CDR1 and CDR2 sequences are SGHNT and YYREEE (reference sequence). With 1 base removed from V and 1 base from J, the gap between germline ends came to 4 bases. For the CDR3, the DNA is TGTGCCAGCAGCTTGACAGGCACAGATACGCAGTATTTT. Translating gives CASSLTGTDTQYF.

This clone was seen a few times. The chain is built from TRBV2 and TRBJ2-5; 7 bases agree with TRBD1. This CDR3 has 11 amino acids. CDR1 is SNHLY, CDR2 FYNNEI, per germline. V shed 8 bases and J 3 bases; nucleotides not matched to a gene: 0. In DNA, the CDR3 is TGTGCCAGCGGGACAGAAGAGACCCAGTACTTC. Its translation: CASGTEETQYF.

The rearrangement joins TRBV10-1 to TRBJ2-7; 9 bases match TRBD1. Per germline, CDR1 WNHNN and CDR2 SYGVQD (reference sequence). The CDR3 loop spans 14 amino acids. V shed 7 bases, J shed 3 bases, and the junction held 7 bases outside the gene matches. The DNA for the CDR3 is TGCGCCAGCACTGACCGGGACAGGGTCTACGAGCAGTACTTC. Its protein is CASTDRDRVYEQYF.

The rearrangement links TRBV21-1 to TRBJ1-1. TRBV21-1 is a documented pseudogene. The CDR3 runs to 16 residues. The chain's CDR3 is CASSKVGGTEDTEAFF. The CDR3 DNA follows: TGTGCCAGCAGCAAAGTCGGGGGGACAGAGGACACTGAAGCTTTCTTT.